This passage covers 17 T cell receptor beta chains from one sample sequenced in a study of siplizumab effects on memory and regulatory T cells. The table came from immunoSEQ multiplex PCR; TCRdb's copy has only in-frame clones and leaves some out. The profile shows over 85,000 clones, over 85% of them singletons. Sequenced material: CD4+ T cells sorted from blood. All receptors derive from a human donor in good health.

The chain uses TRBV18 and TRBJ1-2; 7 bases fit TRBD1. The CDR3 length is 15 residues. Losses at the gene ends were 3 bases for V and 0 bases for J; bases not matched to a gene: 4. CDR1 and CDR2 (germline): KGHSH, LQKENI. The CDR3, as DNA: TGTGCCAGCTCACCGGACAGGAGAGCTAACTATGGCTACACCTTC. Translating gives CASSPDRRANYGYTF. Filled out from reference TRBV18 and TRBJ1-2, the complete variable domain reads NAGVMQNPRHLVRRRGQEARLRCSPMKGHSHVYWYRQLPEEGLKFMVYLQKENIIDESGMPKERFSAEFPKEGPSILRIQQVVRGDSAAYFCASSPDRRANYGYTFGSGTRLTVV.

This chain joins TRBV5-1 and TRBJ2-5, with TRBD1 matching 9 bases. J was trimmed by 4 bases and V by 1 base; bases with no gene match: 2. The CDR3 spans 14 residues. Germline V gene sequence: CDR1 SGHRS, CDR2 YFSETQ. The CDR3 region is CASSLPDRGETQYF. In DNA, the CDR3 is TGCGCCAGCAGCTTGCCGGACAGGGGAGAGACCCAGTACTTC.

The rearrangement links TRBV19 to TRBJ1-4, with unresolved D. Germline assignment: CDR1 LNHDA and CDR2 SQIVND (reference sequence). Trimming cost V 8 bases and J 3 bases, with 13 bases left between them. CDR3 length equals 14 residues. The DNA of the CDR3 is TGTGCCAGTCAAAGGGTTTTGTCTAATGAAAAACTGTTTTTT. Translating it yields CASQRVLSNEKLFF.

The rearrangement uses TRBV7-9 and TRBJ2-3; 7 nucleotides agree with TRBD2. CDR3 length: 16 amino acids. The germline gives CDR1 SEHNR, CDR2 FQNEAQ (reference sequence). The V gene end was trimmed by 3 bases and the J gene end by 0 bases; junction bases not matched to a gene: 6. CDR3 bases: TGTGCCAGCAGCTTCAAACTAGCGCAGAGCACAGATACGCAGTATTTT. Translating gives CASSFKLAQSTDTQYF.

The chain is built from TRBV7-9 and TRBJ2-1; unclear D gene. Germline CDR1 and CDR2: SEHNR and FQNEAQ (reference sequence). CDR3 length equals 14 residues. Trimming removed 2 bases at V and 4 bases at J, with 9 bases between. The CDR3 DNA reads TGTGCCAGCAGCTTAACGGCGGCTTACAATGAGCAGTTCTTC. Its translation is CASSLTAAYNEQFF.

The CDR3, as DNA: TGTGCCAGCTCAAATGGACAGGGGTCCTACGAGCAGTACTTC. Translating gives CASSNGQGSYEQYF. This chain connects TRBV18 to TRBJ2-7; TRBD1 matches 9 bases. This CDR3 is built from 14 residues. The V and J ends lost 5 bases and 1 base, in that order; junction bases with no gene match: 3. From germline, CDR1 is KGHSH and CDR2 LQKENI.

The rearrangement links TRBV5-4 to TRBJ1-1; TRBD1 agrees at 10 bases. Germline CDR1 reads SGHNT; CDR2 reads YYREEE (reference sequence). CDR3 length: 14 amino acids. Trimming removed 4 bases from V and 6 bases from J; junction bases left unmatched: 6. CDR3 region: CASSNRDRGAEAFF. CDR3 coding DNA: TGTGCCAGCAGCAACAGGGACAGGGGAGCTGAAGCTTTCTTT. Drawing the rest from reference TRBV5-4 and TRBJ1-1, the complete variable domain is ETGVTQSPTHLIKTRGQQVTLRCSSQSGHNTVSWYQQALGQGPQFIFQYYREEENGRGNFPPRFSGLQFPNYSSELNVNALELDDSALYLCASSNRDRGAEAFFGQGTRLTVV.

This chain uses TRBV2 with TRBJ2-5, with TRBD1 identical over 7 bases. V was pared by 8 bases and J by 5 bases, with 11 bases of the junction left unmatched. In germline, CDR1 is SNHLY, CDR2 FYNNEI. The CDR3 loop spans 14 amino acids. This chain's CDR3 is CASGTVTGSETQYF. CDR3 bases: TGTGCCAGCGGGACCGTGACAGGGTCGGAGACCCAGTACTTC.

Points on this clone: At one of its ends the junction is not consistent with the germline gene, which may arise from a read error. Other DNA sequences of this sample code for an identical CDR3. V is TRBV6-5 and J is TRBJ1-1, with D hard to call. Germline loops: CDR1 MNHEY, CDR2 SVGAGI. The CDR3 is 13 residues long. CDR3 nucleotide sequence: TGTGCCAGCAGTCGGACGGCCAACACTGAAGCCTTCTTT. It yields the protein CASSRTANTEAFF.

This chain connects TRBV5-1 to TRBJ2-3; TRBD1 matches 8 bases. Germline CDR1 is SGHRS and CDR2 is YFSETQ. This CDR3 has 16 residues. J lost 0 bases, V lost 3 bases, and 6 bases had no gene match. CDR3 amino acids: CASSYRTGLSTDTQYF. In DNA, the CDR3 is TGCGCCAGCAGCTATCGGACAGGGCTAAGCACAGATACGCAGTATTTT.

This clone occurred once. The chain carries TRBV18 and TRBJ1-5; D is possibly TRBD1 (6 bases). This CDR3 has 15 residues. With 3 bases removed from V and 4 bases from J, the gap between germline ends came to 13 bases. CDR1 is KGHSH, CDR2 LQKENI, per germline. The CDR3 reads CASSPRTVPNQPQHF. The CDR3 DNA follows: TGTGCCAGCTCACCTAGGACAGTTCCTAATCAGCCCCAGCATTTT.

The CDR3 DNA reads TGTGCCAGCAGTTTCAAGGGGAATGCTGCGAGCTCCTACGAGCAGTACTTC. Translation gives CASSFKGNAASSYEQYF. The chain has TRBV27 and TRBJ2-7; D is perhaps TRBD1 (5 bases). The V end lost 3 bases, the J end lost 0 bases, and 18 bases lay between the germline ends. From germline, CDR1 is MNHEY and CDR2 SMNVEV (reference sequence). The CDR3 loop spans 17 amino acids.

Here the CDR3 DNA reads TGTGCCACCACTCCGGACAGGGTACACAATGAGCAGTTCTTC. It is translated as CATTPDRVHNEQFF. The chain employs TRBV15 and TRBJ2-1; TRBD1 matches at 8 bases. Germline CDR1 reads LNHNV; CDR2 reads YYDKDF (reference sequence). The length of the CDR3 is 14 residues. V dropped 7 bases and J dropped 5; count of bases not matched to a gene: 7.

The CDR3 protein is CASSPNTGELFF. The CDR3, as DNA: TGTGCCAGCAGCCCGAACACCGGGGAGCTGTTTTTT. V gene TRBV11-2 combines with J gene TRBJ2-2; D is undetermined. Germline CDR1 SGHAT, CDR2 FQNNGV. There are 12 residues in the CDR3. The V end lost 5 bases, the J end lost 0 bases, and 1 base lay between the germline ends.

The CDR3 here is CATPPLPRTGWVKGNQPQHF. CDR3 bases: TGTGCCACCCCCCCGTTACCCCGGACAGGGTGGGTAAAGGGCAATCAGCCCCAGCATTTT. The rearrangement uses TRBV19 and TRBJ1-5; 8 bases match TRBD1. Germline trimming cut 10 bases from V and 2 bases from J; bases unmatched to any gene: 25. Germline V gene sequence: CDR1 LNHDA, CDR2 SQIVND (reference sequence). The length of the CDR3 is 20 residues.

V usage is TRBV5-1 and J usage is TRBJ1-2; a weak D match, TRBD1 (5 bases). V lost 5 bases, J lost 4 bases, and 12 bases lay in between. The CDR3 spans 13 residues. Germline values: CDR1 SGHRS, CDR2 YFSETQ. In DNA, the CDR3 is TGCGCCAGCAGTCCGGACGGGACCTATGGCTACACCTTC. This codes for CASSPDGTYGYTF.

This chain connects TRBV11-2 to TRBJ2-2; D might be TRBD2 (5 bases). The germline V gene has CDR1 SGHAT and CDR2 FQNNGV. Trimming took 5 bases from V and 3 from J, leaving 16 bases between them. The CDR3 runs 16 residues. The CDR3 DNA reads TGTGCCAGCAGCCTCCTGAGCGGAAAGCACACCGGGGAGCTGTTTTTT. Amino acids: CASSLLSGKHTGELFF.